These T cell receptor beta chains were read from a single sample in a study of T cell responses to AZD1222 COVID-19 vaccine. Repertoires were generated with immunoSEQ multiplex PCR, while TCRdb's copy carries only in-frame clones and drops some. The table includes fewer than 120,000 clones, 65% to 85% detected once. Source: peripheral blood, taken on day 0 of AZD1222 vaccination. These receptors were taken from an adult in good health. Both conserved end residues are part of each CDR3. Each record gives: CDR3 protein, CDR3 DNA, clone size, V gene, J gene, D gene. A D gene is named only where the DNA matches it firmly. The size entry is marked missing in some rows and otherwise reads once, few, many or a size class.

CASSASGFPNEKLFF	TGTGCCAGCAGCGCGTCGGGGTTTCCGAATGAAAAACTGTTTTTT	NA	TRBV11-2	TRBJ1-4	NA
CASSPGQGWYTEAFF	TGTGCCAGCAGTCCGGGACAGGGTTGGTACACTGAAGCTTTCTTT	NA	TRBV6-2/TRBV6-3	TRBJ1-1	TRBD1
CASSATGSGYGYTF	TGTGCCAGCAGTGCGACAGGTTCGGGTTATGGCTACACCTTC	few	TRBV2	TRBJ1-2	NA
CASRAGYEAFF	TGCGCCAGCAGGGCGGGATATGAAGCTTTCTTT	few	TRBV5-1	TRBJ1-1	NA
CASSEGTTSGGSADTQYF	TGTGCCAGCAGCGAGGGGACTACGAGCGGGGGGAGCGCAGATACGCAGTATTTT	once	TRBV9	TRBJ2-3	TRBD2
CASSPLWSGGGTDTQYF	TGCGCCAGCAGCCCCCTCTGGAGCGGGGGTGGCACAGATACGCAGTATTTT	medium-sized	TRBV4-3	TRBJ2-3	TRBD2
CASSFAWGQGTEAFF	TGTGCCAGCAGCTTCGCTTGGGGGCAGGGAACTGAAGCTTTCTTT	NA	TRBV5-4	TRBJ1-1	NA
CASSYGGRVGYGYTF	TGTGCCAGCAGTTACGGCGGCAGGGTTGGCTATGGCTACACCTTC	NA	TRBV6-5	TRBJ1-2	NA
CASSERFADSYTQYF	TGCGCCAGCAGTGAGAGGTTCGCGGACTCCTATACGCAGTATTTT	NA	TRBV10-1	TRBJ2-3	NA
CASSVQGTTLEQYF	TGTGCCAGCAGCGTACAGGGGACGACCCTCGAGCAGTACTTC	NA	TRBV7-2	TRBJ2-7	TRBD1
CAWRAAGGRTGELFF	TGTGCCTGGAGGGCGGCAGGGGGTCGAACCGGGGAGCTGTTTTTT	NA	TRBV30	TRBJ2-2	TRBD1
CATSTGGTEAFF	TGTGCCACCAGCACAGGGGGCACTGAAGCTTTCTTT	NA	TRBV24-1	TRBJ1-1	TRBD1
CASSLPGRETQYF	TGTGCCAGCAGTTTACCGGGGAGAGAGACCCAGTACTTC	NA	TRBV27	TRBJ2-5	NA
CARGEGGRSYGYTF	TGCGCCCGCGGGGAGGGGGGGCGCTCCTATGGCTACACCTTC	once	TRBV5-1	TRBJ1-2	NA
CASSRERGEAFF	TGTGCCAGCAGCAGGGAAAGGGGCGAAGCTTTCTTT	NA	TRBV21-1	TRBJ1-1	NA
CATSDHGEGHQPQHF	TGTGCCACCAGTGATCACGGGGAGGGGCATCAGCCCCAGCATTTT	NA	TRBV24-1	TRBJ1-5	NA
CASSHTGVVGNQPQHF	TGTGCCAGCAGCCACACGGGGGTTGTGGGCAATCAGCCCCAGCATTTT	NA	TRBV11-2	TRBJ1-5	NA
CATSDRKTGGLQPQHF	TGTGCCACCAGTGATCGAAAAACAGGGGGCCTCCAGCCCCAGCATTTT	NA	TRBV24-1	TRBJ1-5	TRBD1
CASSQGRFSTDTQYF	TGCGCCAGCAGCCAAGGACGATTTAGCACAGATACGCAGTATTTT	NA	TRBV4-1	TRBJ2-3	NA
CASSSRGANTEAFF	TGTGCCAGCAGCTCCCGGGGAGCTAACACTGAAGCTTTCTTT	NA	TRBV6-5	TRBJ1-1	NA
CASADSGASNYGYTF	TGTGCCAGCGCTGACAGTGGCGCCTCTAACTATGGCTACACCTTC	NA	TRBV6-5	TRBJ1-2	NA
CATSLSGDSGYNEQFF	TGTGCCACCAGTCTGAGTGGGGACAGCGGGTACAATGAGCAGTTCTTC	NA	TRBV24-1	TRBJ2-1	NA
CASSLENRVSEQYF	TGTGCCAGCAGCTTAGAGAACAGGGTAAGCGAGCAGTACTTC	NA	TRBV7-2	TRBJ2-7	NA
CASSEKLGLAGVYNEQFF	TGTGCCAGCAGTGAGAAACTTGGACTAGCGGGAGTCTACAATGAGCAGTTCTTC	NA	TRBV6-2/TRBV6-3	TRBJ2-1	TRBD2
CASSQEERSRVIYGYTF	TGTGCCAGCAGCCAAGAAGAGAGGTCGAGGGTTATCTATGGCTACACCTTC	once	TRBV14	TRBJ1-2	NA
CASRTTVYSNQPQHF	TGTGCCAGCAGAACGACAGTGTATAGCAATCAGCCCCAGCATTTT	NA	TRBV6-6	TRBJ1-5	NA
CAISEEETGGLVPYEQYF	TGTGCCATCAGTGAGGAAGAGACGGGAGGGCTAGTTCCCTACGAGCAGTACTTC	NA	TRBV10-3	TRBJ2-7	TRBD2
CASSPTGSGENTGELFF	TGTGCCAGCAGCCCAACGGGTAGCGGGGAAAACACCGGGGAGCTGTTTTTT	NA	TRBV7-3	TRBJ2-2	TRBD2
CASSFQDLAGGGQQYF	TGTGCCAGCAGTTTCCAAGACCTAGCGGGAGGGGGCCAGCAGTACTTC	NA	TRBV6-2/TRBV6-3	TRBJ2-7	TRBD2
CASSLFGTGDGEKLFF	TGTGCCAGCAGTTTATTTGGTACAGGGGATGGAGAAAAACTGTTTTTT	NA	TRBV27	TRBJ1-4	TRBD1
CASNPTGQGYGYTF	TGTGCCAGCAACCCCACAGGACAGGGGTATGGCTACACCTTC	NA	TRBV5-6	TRBJ1-2	TRBD1
CASSIRLAGVPDTQYF	TGTGCCAGCAGCATTCGACTAGCGGGAGTTCCAGATACGCAGTATTTT	NA	TRBV21-1	TRBJ2-3	NA
CASSLGGLTNYGYTF	TGTGCCAGTAGTCTAGGGGGTCTAACTAACTATGGCTACACCTTC	NA	TRBV19	TRBJ1-2	NA
CAYSQGGAAKNIQYF	TGTGCCTACTCGCAGGGGGGGGCGGCCAAAAACATTCAGTACTTC	few	TRBV30	TRBJ2-4	NA
CSVEDYRGNYGYTF	TGCAGCGTTGAAGATTATCGGGGCAACTATGGCTACACCTTC	NA	TRBV29-1	TRBJ1-2	NA
CASSLMSGATGELFF	TGCGCCAGCAGCTTGATGAGCGGGGCCACCGGGGAGCTGTTTTTT	NA	TRBV5-1	TRBJ2-2	TRBD2
CASAPPTGDNSPLHF	TGTGCCAGCGCCCCTCCCACAGGAGATAATTCACCCCTCCACTTT	NA	TRBV3-1/TRBV3-2	TRBJ1-6	NA
CASSLGQGDYGYTF	TGTGCCAGCAGCCTGGGACAGGGTGACTATGGCTACACCTTC	NA	TRBV7-9	TRBJ1-2	TRBD1
CASSLPGSYNEQFF	TGTGCCAGCAGCTTGCCGGGCAGCTACAATGAGCAGTTCTTC	NA	TRBV5-4	TRBJ2-1	NA
CASSPGQGNNEQFF	TGTGCCAGCAGCCCCGGACAGGGAAACAATGAGCAGTTCTTC	once	TRBV7-2	TRBJ2-1	TRBD1
CASSPTSLAGEQFF	TGTGCCAGCAGCCCAACTAGCCTAGCGGGGGAGCAGTTCTTC	NA	TRBV7-3	TRBJ2-1	TRBD2
CASSRTRLDRYTF	TGTGCCAGTAGTAGGACCAGGCTCGATCGCTACACCTTC	few	TRBV19	TRBJ1-2	NA
CASSQSSGGTNYEQYF	TGTGCCAGCAGCCAGAGTAGCGGGGGGACAAACTACGAGCAGTACTTC	NA	TRBV7-2	TRBJ2-7	TRBD2
CTSSQDLGQGMTNYGYTF	TGCACCAGCAGCCAAGATCTTGGGCAGGGCATGACTAACTATGGCTACACCTTC	NA	TRBV1	TRBJ1-2	NA
CASSLKRGSTDTQYF	TGTGCCAGCAGCTTAAAGCGGGGCAGCACAGATACGCAGTATTTT	NA	TRBV7-9	TRBJ2-3	TRBD2
CAIGDTPNYGYTF	TGTGCCATCGGAGACACACCTAACTATGGCTACACCTTC	NA	TRBV10-3	TRBJ1-2	NA
CASSQVLGQRNTEAFF	TGTGCCAGCAGCCAAGTCCTTGGACAGAGGAACACTGAAGCTTTCTTT	NA	TRBV4-2	TRBJ1-1	NA
CASSLMRFEQFF	TGTGCCAGCAGTTTAATGCGTTTTGAGCAGTTCTTC	NA	TRBV28	TRBJ2-1	NA
CARSPRLGELNEQFF	TGTGCCCGCAGCCCACGACTGGGGGAACTAAATGAGCAGTTCTTC	NA	TRBV14	TRBJ2-1	NA
CASSYSGAHTQYF	TGTGCCAGCAGTTACTCGGGGGCCCATACGCAGTATTTT	once	TRBV6-2/TRBV6-3	TRBJ2-3	NA
CASSQDRGYEQYF	TGTGCCAGCAGCCAAGACAGGGGCTACGAGCAGTACTTC	NA	TRBV3-1/TRBV3-2	TRBJ2-7	NA
CASSLRGQGTGNTIYF	TGTGCCAGCAGCCTTAGGGGCCAAGGGACTGGAAACACCATATATTTT	few	TRBV7-8	TRBJ1-3	NA
CASTAGNTEAFF	TGTGCCAGTACCGCAGGGAACACTGAAGCTTTCTTT	NA	TRBV19	TRBJ1-1	NA
CASEGLKVGGNQPQHF	TGTGCCAGCGAAGGTTTAAAAGTGGGCGGCAATCAGCCCCAGCATTTT	NA	TRBV28	TRBJ1-5	NA
CASSQAPGANYGYTF	TGCGCCAGCAGCCAAGCCCCGGGGGCTAACTATGGCTACACCTTC	NA	TRBV4-3	TRBJ1-2	NA
CASSTQGRGTIYF	TGTGCCAGCAGTACCCAAGGACGTGGCACCATATATTTT	NA	TRBV6-5	TRBJ1-3	NA
CSVEDPGQGGRETQYF	TGCAGCGTTGAAGACCCGGGACAGGGGGGCCGAGAGACCCAGTACTTC	NA	TRBV29-1	TRBJ2-5	TRBD1
CASSSSLHSNQPQHF	TGTGCCAGCAGCTCGTCTCTACATAGCAATCAGCCCCAGCATTTT	NA	TRBV7-2	TRBJ1-5	NA